A selection of T cell receptor beta chains follows, all from one sample in a study of blood T cells in healthy people across ages. TCRdb recomputed calls from the 5' RACE reads with MiXCR, one row per CDR3 protein. The sample includes roughly 1,700,000 distinct CDR3 sequences, under 30% of them seen just once. Material for sequencing was blood. The receptor set was obtained from a woman aged 25 to 39 in good health. Both conserved end residues are part of each CDR3. D genes are given only for firm matches. A clone size is listed for some rows: how often the clone was seen (once, few, many), or a class if it is expanded.

j_gene,v_gene,len,d_gene,abundance,CDR3aa,CDR3nt
TRBJ2-4,TRBV24-1,16,.,.,CATGDSRRGALNIQYF,TGTGCCACCGGTGATTCCAGGCGGGGTGCATTAAACATTCAGTACTTC
TRBJ2-1,TRBV7-9,11,.,few,CAASRGNEQFF,TGTGCCGCATCGCGTGGGAATGAGCAGTTCTTC
TRBJ2-7,TRBV10-2,11,.,many,CASRETYEQYF,TGCGCCAGCAGGGAAACCTACGAGCAGTACTTC
TRBJ2-7,TRBV20-1,11,.,many,CSFPRGYEQYF,TGCAGTTTTCCCCGGGGGTACGAGCAGTACTTC
TRBJ1-3,TRBV7-8,16,TRBD1,.,CASSIQTGVSGNTIYF,TGTGCCAGCAGCATACAGACAGGGGTCTCTGGAAACACCATATATTTT
TRBJ2-7,TRBV12-3/TRBV12-4,13,.,.,CASSATGLYEQYF,TGTGCCAGCAGTGCGACAGGACTCTACGAGCAGTACTTC
TRBJ2-7,TRBV7-3,18,TRBD2,few,CASSLTGTSSSSYNEQYF,TGTGCCAGCAGCTTAACGGGGACTAGTTCTAGCTCCTACAATGAGCAGTACTTC
TRBJ2-1,TRBV29-1,17,.,.,CSVEERKGSLSHYEQFF,TGCAGCGTTGAAGAAAGGAAGGGCTCCCTCTCCCACTATGAGCAGTTCTTC
TRBJ2-7,TRBV6-6,13,.,many,CASSLQVAYEQYF,TGTGCCAGCAGCCTACAGGTAGCCTACGAGCAGTACTTC
TRBJ2-7,TRBV6-1,13,.,many,CASSGAGFYEQYF,TGTGCCAGCAGTGGAGCAGGGTTCTACGAGCAGTACTTC
TRBJ2-7,TRBV21-1,16,.,.,CASSKGVGQSSYEQYF,TGTGCCAGCAGCAAAGGGGTGGGGCAGTCCTCCTACGAGCAGTACTTC
TRBJ2-3,TRBV4-1,17,.,many,CASSQDKGFRDTDTQYF,TGCGCCAGCAGCCAAGATAAAGGCTTCCGAGACACAGATACGCAGTATTTT
TRBJ2-3,TRBV7-2,14,TRBD2,.,CASSLVAGEDTQYF,TGTGCCAGCAGCTTAGTAGCGGGAGAAGATACGCAGTATTTT
TRBJ1-2,TRBV28,15,TRBD1,.,CASSTPGGDRVGYTF,TGTGCCAGCAGTACACCTGGCGGGGACAGGGTTGGCTACACCTTC
TRBJ2-7,TRBV2,16,TRBD2,once,CASTTQGLALHNEQYF,TGTGCCAGCACAACACAGGGACTAGCCCTTCACAATGAGCAGTACTTC
TRBJ2-1,TRBV6-6,15,TRBD2,few,CASRTGLAVYNEQFF,TGTGCCAGCAGGACGGGACTAGCAGTTTACAATGAGCAGTTCTTC
TRBJ2-1,TRBV3-1,14,TRBD2,.,CTSSQDLLAREQFF,TGTACCAGCAGCCAAGATCTACTAGCGAGGGAGCAGTTCTTC
TRBJ1-4,TRBV20-1,13,.,.,CSARDTASEKLFF,TGCAGTGCTAGAGATACGGCGAGTGAAAAACTGTTTTTT
TRBJ1-2,TRBV6-4,13,.,few,CASSEQSGDGYTF,TGTGCCAGCAGTGAGCAGTCGGGAGATGGCTACACCTTC
TRBJ2-1,TRBV5-1,15,TRBD2,.,CASSLGFSGSFEQFF,TGCGCCAGCAGCTTGGGTTTTAGCGGGAGCTTTGAGCAGTTCTTC
TRBJ2-5,TRBV5-1,15,.,.,CASGIGTLGSNEQYF,TGCGCCAGCGGGATCGGGACACTGGGGTCCAATGAGCAGTACTTC
TRBJ2-3,TRBV20-1,13,.,.,CSARIKGTDTQYF,TGCAGTGCTAGAATTAAGGGCACAGATACGCAGTATTTT
TRBJ2-3,TRBV7-2,12,.,few,CASGGNTDTQYF,TGTGCCAGTGGCGGGAACACAGATACGCAGTATTTT
TRBJ2-7,TRBV5-5,14,TRBD1,.,CASSFRQGPYEQYF,TGTGCCAGCAGCTTCCGACAGGGGCCCTACGAGCAGTACTTC
TRBJ2-3,TRBV18,14,.,.,CASSPGTFTYTQYF,TGTGCCAGCTCACCAGGGACTTTCACATATACGCAGTATTTT
TRBJ1-5,TRBV7-9,14,TRBD1,many,CASSSGQGTQPQHF,TGTGCCAGCAGCTCTGGACAGGGAACACAGCCCCAGCATTTT
TRBJ2-7,TRBV5-1,15,TRBD2,.,CASSSLAGGPREQYF,TGCGCCAGCAGCTCCCTAGCGGGGGGGCCCCGCGAGCAGTACTTC
TRBJ2-6,TRBV7-9,14,.,.,CASSHNSGANVLTF,TGTGCCAGCAGTCATAATTCTGGGGCCAACGTCCTGACTTTC
TRBJ2-5,TRBV5-5,16,TRBD1,.,CASSRSDRGRQETQYF,TGTGCCAGCAGCCGTTCTGACAGGGGGCGTCAAGAGACCCAGTACTTC
TRBJ2-1,TRBV20-1,12,.,few,CSGLGEVGEQFF,TGCAGTGGACTAGGCGAAGTCGGTGAGCAGTTCTTC
TRBJ2-1,TRBV25-1,14,.,.,CASSDPGDGETQFF,TGTGCCAGCAGTGATCCCGGGGACGGAGAGACCCAGTTCTTC
TRBJ1-2,TRBV12-3/TRBV12-4,16,.,.,CASILGSISTNYGYTF,TGTGCCAGCATCTTGGGTAGTATATCCACTAACTATGGCTACACCTTC
TRBJ2-3,TRBV5-1,18,TRBD2,.,CASSLVTSGTIAKDTQYF,TGCGCCAGCAGCTTGGTGACTAGCGGGACCATTGCCAAGGATACGCAGTATTTT
TRBJ1-1,TRBV12-3/TRBV12-4,13,.,few,CASSFEQGTEAFF,TGTGCCAGCAGTTTCGAGCAGGGCACTGAAGCTTTCTTT
TRBJ2-1,TRBV30,15,.,many,CAWSAGAFTGNEQFF,TGTGCCTGGAGTGCCGGGGCCTTCACGGGGAATGAGCAGTTCTTC
TRBJ2-1,TRBV3-1,17,TRBD2,.,CASSHKRRSGGINEQFF,TGTGCCAGCAGCCACAAAAGGAGGTCGGGGGGGATCAATGAGCAGTTCTTC
TRBJ2-1,TRBV18,15,TRBD2,.,CASSPPSSGYNEQFF,TGTGCCAGCTCACCACCGTCTAGCGGTTACAATGAGCAGTTCTTC
TRBJ2-7,TRBV29-1,14,TRBD2,.,CSVGGEGTSYEQYF,TGCAGCGTTGGAGGGGAGGGAACCTCCTACGAGCAGTACTTC
TRBJ2-3,TRBV14,14,TRBD1,few,CASSWDRELDTQYF,TGTGCCAGCAGCTGGGACAGGGAGTTAGATACGCAGTATTTT
TRBJ2-5,TRBV5-1,15,.,.,CASSFTTGSQETQYF,TGCGCCAGCAGCTTTACTACGGGGTCCCAAGAGACCCAGTACTTC
TRBJ2-5,TRBV20-1,14,TRBD1,.,CSARDVQGAQGQYF,TGCAGTGCTAGAGATGTGCAGGGGGCACAGGGGCAGTACTTC
TRBJ2-7,TRBV15,14,.,.,CATSAKHLSYEQYF,TGTGCCACCAGCGCGAAACACCTCTCCTACGAGCAGTACTTC
TRBJ1-5,TRBV5-1,18,.,.,CASSRDRRPQDSNQPQHF,TGCGCCAGCAGCCGAGACAGAAGACCACAGGACAGCAATCAGCCCCAGCATTTT
TRBJ2-7,TRBV12-3/TRBV12-4,11,.,many,CASSLYNEQYF,TGTGCCAGCAGCTTATACAATGAGCAGTACTTC
TRBJ2-6,TRBV7-3,19,TRBD1,.,CASSPGTRGPRSGANVLTF,TGTGCCAGCAGCCCTGGGACAAGGGGGCCCCGCTCTGGGGCCAACGTCCTGACTTTC
TRBJ2-5,TRBV4-2,16,.,.,CASSQGGRGGQETQYF,TGTGCCAGCAGCCAAGGGGGTAGGGGCGGTCAAGAGACCCAGTACTTC
TRBJ1-5,TRBV12-3/TRBV12-4,13,.,.,CTSSQRVSQPQHF,TGTACCAGCAGTCAAAGGGTGAGTCAGCCCCAGCATTTT
TRBJ1-5,TRBV27,12,.,.,CASSKLNQPQHF,TGTGCCAGCAGTAAACTCAATCAGCCCCAGCATTTT
TRBJ2-3,TRBV7-2,15,TRBD2,many,CASSLRGTSTDTQYF,TGTGCCAGCAGCTTGCGGGGGACTAGCACAGATACGCAGTATTTT
TRBJ2-5,TRBV7-3,14,.,many,CASSLTGGVETQYF,TGTGCCAGCAGCTTAACGGGTGGCGTGGAGACCCAGTACTTC
TRBJ2-7,TRBV24-1,18,.,few,CATSDTPSAGGSSYERYF,TGTGCCACCAGTGACACCCCTTCGGCCGGGGGAAGCTCCTACGAGCGGTACTTC